The 27 T cell receptor beta chains listed next were all sequenced from one sample in a study of shared clonotypes between healthy human individuals. Naive CD8 cells were CD45RO-negative, positively selected for CCR7, excluding terminally differentiated effector memory CD45RA+ cells. The method was immunoSEQ multiplex PCR; TCRdb's version includes in-frame clones alone and lacks a portion of them. The sample lists nearly 2 million clones, about 95% occurring once. The sequencing sample was made of naive CD8+ T cells sorted from blood. Receptors were obtained from a man aged 18 to 29 in good health.

The genes are TRBV6-5 and TRBJ2-7; D uncertain. The germline V and J ends were trimmed by 0 bases and 0 bases, with 9 bases remaining between them. The CDR3 contains 15 residues. Germline CDR1 MNHEY, CDR2 SVGAGI. Written as DNA, the CDR3 is TGTGCCAGCAGTTACTCGTGGGGTAGCTCCTACGAGCAGTACTTC. It codes for CASSYSWGSSYEQYF.

This sequence joins TRBV12-5 and TRBJ2-7; 8 nucleotides agree with TRBD2. The ends lost 5 bases at V and 3 bases at J; junction bases unmatched: 0. The CDR3 is made up of 12 amino acids. The germline CDR1 and CDR2 sequences are LGHNT and FRNRAP. CDR3 sequence: CASGGTSYEQYF. CDR3 bases: TGTGCTAGTGGTGGGACTAGCTACGAGCAGTACTTC. The variable domain in full, completed from reference TRBV12-5 and TRBJ2-7, reads DARVTQTPRHKVTEMGQEVTMRCQPILGHNTVFWYRQTMMQGLELLAYFRNRAPLDDSGMPKDRFSAEMPDATLATLKIQPSEPRDSAVYFCASGGTSYEQYFGPGTRLTVT.

The rearrangement uses TRBV29-1 and TRBJ2-7; maybe TRBD1 (6 bases). This CDR3 is 12 amino acids long. V lost 1 base, J lost 2 bases, and 6 bases lay in between. The V gene's germline CDR1 is SQVTM and CDR2 ANQGSEA. Here the CDR3 DNA reads TGCAGCGTTGAAGGGGACACCTACGAGCAGTACTTC. This codes for CSVEGDTYEQYF.

This clone has a single count. CDR3 sequence (DNA): TGTGCCAGCAGTGAACGGCAGTACAATGAGCAGTTCTTC. This gives the protein CASSERQYNEQFF. The rearrangement links TRBV6-1 to TRBJ2-1; D uncertain. Germline V gene sequence: CDR1 MNHNS, CDR2 SASEGT. V was trimmed by 2 bases and J by 4 bases, leaving 6 bases between them. The CDR3 has 13 amino acids.

V and J are TRBV7-2 and TRBJ2-7, with 10 bases fitting TRBD2. CDR1 is SGHTA, CDR2 FQGNSA, per germline. The ends lost 4 bases at V and 4 bases at J; junction bases unmatched: 1. This CDR3 is built from 13 residues. CDR3 region: CASSSSGGYEQYF. For the CDR3, the DNA is TGTGCCAGCAGCTCTAGCGGGGGTTACGAGCAGTACTTC.

DNA of the CDR3: TGTGCCAGCAACCAGGCGGACGACGAGCAGTACTTC. Its translation: CASNQADDEQYF. The V gene is TRBV7-9, the J gene TRBJ2-7; no definite D call. The CDR3 is 12 amino acids. The V gene's germline CDR1 is SEHNR and CDR2 FQNEAQ (reference sequence). The germline V and J ends were trimmed by 7 bases and 5 bases, with 12 bases remaining between them.

V and J are TRBV9 and TRBJ2-2, with 7 bases matching TRBD1. V was pared by 5 bases and J by 5 bases, with 6 bases of the junction left unmatched. Per the germline V gene, CDR1 is SGDLS and CDR2 is YYNGEE. The CDR3 is 14 amino acids. This chain's CDR3 is CASSAGTETGELFF. The CDR3 nucleotides read TGTGCCAGCAGTGCCGGGACAGAGACCGGGGAGCTGTTTTTT.

This chain links TRBV11-2 with TRBJ2-7; D gene ambiguous. V lost 5 bases and J 9 bases, leaving 11 bases between the germline ends. In germline, CDR1 is SGHAT, CDR2 FQNNGV. This CDR3 comprises 11 residues. The CDR3 spells CASSEGLGQYF. The CDR3 DNA follows: TGTGCCAGCAGCGAAGGTCTGGGGCAGTACTTC.

A note on this clone: Other DNA sequences of this sample code for an identical CDR3. V usage is TRBV4-1 and J usage is TRBJ2-7; D is uncertain. Trimming stripped 3 bases from V and 2 bases from J, with 8 bases between. This CDR3 has 13 amino acids. Germline CDR1 reads MGHRA; CDR2 reads YSYEKL. CDR3 coding DNA: TGCGCCAGCAGCCACCTTACAACCTACGAGCAGTACTTC. This translates into CASSHLTTYEQYF.

In this sample, this clone turned up once. This rearrangement joins TRBV4-2 to TRBJ1-1; no firm D call. V lost 4 bases, J lost 3 bases, and 9 bases lay in between. This CDR3 contains 13 residues. Germline loops: CDR1 LGHNA, CDR2 YNFKEQ. The CDR3 reads CASSPGLYTEAFF. The CDR3 DNA reads TGTGCCAGCAGCCCAGGACTCTACACTGAAGCTTTCTTT.

The chain links TRBV6-5 to TRBJ2-7; perhaps TRBD1 as D (6 bases). This CDR3 has 15 amino acids. In germline, CDR1 is MNHEY, CDR2 SVGAGI. V lost 2 bases and J 3 bases, leaving 14 bases between the germline ends. The CDR3 region has the DNA TGTGCCAGCAGTTACGAGGCAGGGGCTGTCTACGAGCAGTACTTC. Translation gives CASSYEAGAVYEQYF.

J is TRBJ1-4 and V is TRBV10-1; D might be TRBD1 (5 bases). The V end lost 3 bases, the J end lost 1 base, and 9 bases lay between the germline ends. Germline V gives CDR1 WNHNN, CDR2 SYGVQD (reference sequence). The CDR3 totals 15 residues. The CDR3 coding sequence is TGCGCCAGCAGTGACGGGGGGGGAACTAATGAAAAACTGTTTTTT. It encodes CASSDGGGTNEKLFF.

The chain links TRBV29-1 to TRBJ2-3; possible D gene TRBD2, 5 bases. Germline V gene lookup returns CDR1 SQVTM and CDR2 ANQGSEA. V lost 5 bases, J lost 2 bases, and 23 bases lay in between. The CDR3 runs 17 residues. CDR3 sequence reads: CSVLAPSSLLITDTQYF. The DNA for the CDR3 is TGCAGCGTTCTAGCCCCTTCCTCCCTATTGATCACAGATACGCAGTATTTT.

A single count supports this clone. The J gene is TRBJ1-2, the V gene TRBV9; 8 bases map to TRBD1. The CDR3 is made up of 14 amino acids. Germline trimming cut 2 bases from V and 6 bases from J; bases unmatched to any gene: 6. CDR1 is SGDLS and CDR2 is YYNGEE in the germline V gene. CDR3 nucleotides: TGTGCCAGCAGCGTCAACAGGGGGACGGATGGCTACACCTTC. Its protein is CASSVNRGTDGYTF.

This chain connects TRBV4-3 to TRBJ2-1; D is uncertain. The CDR3 has 14 residues. V lost 4 bases and J lost 8, with 15 bases in between. The germline gives CDR1 LGHNA, CDR2 YSLEER. Here the CDR3 reads CASSPEALADEQFF. The DNA for the CDR3 is TGCGCCAGCAGCCCCGAAGCCCTTGCCGATGAGCAGTTCTTC.

The J gene is TRBJ2-1, the V gene TRBV27, with 9 bases that match TRBD2. The V segment lost 9 bases and the J segment 5 bases; nucleotides outside the gene matches: 11. This CDR3 has 15 amino acids. Germline CDR1 is MNHEY and CDR2 is SMNVEV (reference sequence). The CDR3 DNA sequence: TGTGCCAGTGGTACGGGGACTAGCCGAAACAATGAGCAGTTCTTC. Its protein product is CASGTGTSRNNEQFF.

This clone was counted a single time. The chain joins TRBV7-2 to TRBJ2-7; 9 nucleotides line up with TRBD2. The CDR3 is 17 residues long. Germline-derived CDR1 and CDR2 are SGHTA and FQGNSA. V was clipped by 3 bases and J by 0 bases; unmatched bases: 9. The CDR3 DNA is TGTGCCAGCAGCTTGTTCGAGAGCGGGGGGACCTCCTACGAGCAGTACTTC. Protein product: CASSLFESGGTSYEQYF.

The chain has TRBV2 and TRBJ2-7, with TRBD2 identical over 10 bases. V was pared by 5 bases and J by 1 base, with 5 bases of the junction left unmatched. From germline, CDR1 is SNHLY and CDR2 FYNNEI. CDR3 length: 15 residues. The CDR3 coding sequence is TGTGCCAGCAGTCTCTCTAGCGGGGGATCCTACGAGCAGTACTTC. This sequence encodes CASSLSSGGSYEQYF. Full variable domain (missing parts from reference TRBV2 and TRBJ2-7): EPEVTQTPSHQVTQMGQEVILRCVPISNHLYFYWYRQILGQKVEFLVSFYNNEISEKSEIFDDQFSVERPDGSNFTLKIRSTKLEDSAMYFCASSLSSGGSYEQYFGPGTRLTVT.

This clone is a singleton in its sample. This rearrangement joins TRBV18 to TRBJ2-5, with D perhaps matching TRBD2 (6 bases). CDR1 KGHSH and CDR2 LQKENI come from the germline V gene. This CDR3 has 14 residues. The V and J ends lost 1 base and 3 bases respectively, with 9 bases between them. The CDR3 reads CASSPQGTEETQYF. CDR3 sequence (DNA): TGTGCCAGCTCACCACAAGGGACTGAAGAGACCCAGTACTTC.

Regarding this clone: The sample has other DNA sequences that encode this CDR3 too. The chain is built from TRBV19 and TRBJ2-7, with 7 bases aligning to TRBD2. Trimming took 5 bases from V and 0 from J; bases not matched to a gene: 1. This CDR3 is 13 amino acids long. CDR1 LNHDA and CDR2 SQIVND come from the germline V gene (reference sequence). The DNA of the CDR3 is TGTGCCAGTAGTCCGGGGGGCTCCTACGAGCAGTACTTC. Translating it yields CASSPGGSYEQYF. Full variable domain (rest looked up from reference TRBV19 and TRBJ2-7): DGGITQSPKYLFRKEGQNVTLSCEQNLNHDAMYWYRQDPGQGLRLIYYSQIVNDFQKGDIAEGYSVSREKKESFPLTVTSAQKNPTAFYLCASSPGGSYEQYFGPGTRLTVT.

The J gene is TRBJ1-5, the V gene TRBV15; D possibly corresponds to TRBD1 (6 bases). The CDR3 has 16 amino acids. Trimming took off 3 bases at V and 2 bases at J, with 14 bases between the two ends. Germline V gene lookup returns CDR1 LNHNV and CDR2 YYDKDF (reference sequence). Here the CDR3 reads CATSSIPTGGNQPQHF. CDR3 bases: TGTGCCACCAGCAGTATACCGACAGGTGGCAATCAGCCCCAGCATTTT. The full variable domain, rest sourced from reference TRBV15 and TRBJ1-5, is DAMVIQNPRYQVTQFGKPVTLSCSQTLNHNVMYWYQQKSSQAPKLLFHYYDKDFNNEADTPDNFQSRRPNTSFCFLDIRSPGLGDTAMYLCATSSIPTGGNQPQHFGDGTRLSIL.

The chain joins TRBV28 to TRBJ1-1, with D perhaps TRBD1 (6 bases). The ends were cut back, 5 bases at V and 0 bases at J, with 13 bases in the middle. Per germline, CDR1 MDHEN and CDR2 SYDVKM. This CDR3 has 15 amino acids. CDR3 sequence reads: CASSPPGAMNTEAFF. CDR3 bases: TGTGCCAGCAGTCCGCCGGGGGCGATGAACACTGAAGCTTTCTTT.

The rearrangement joins TRBV5-1 to TRBJ1-1, with D possibly TRBD1 on 6 matching bases. Trimming removed 5 bases at V and 7 bases at J, with 12 bases between. The CDR3 is 12 residues long. The germline gives CDR1 SGHRS, CDR2 YFSETQ. The CDR3 spells CASSSGTLEAFF. Written as DNA, the CDR3 is TGCGCCAGCAGTTCCGGGACACTTGAAGCTTTCTTT.

This CDR3 reads CASSVEGTGRGGELFF. As DNA, the CDR3 is TGTGCCAGCAGCGTAGAAGGGACAGGGCGTGGCGGGGAGCTGTTTTTT. The rearrangement uses TRBV9 and TRBJ2-2, with TRBD1 matching 9 bases. After removal of 0 bases from V and 7 bases from J, the junction contained 7 bases not matched to a gene. Germline-derived CDR1 and CDR2 are SGDLS and YYNGEE. This CDR3 is 16 amino acids long.

The chain links TRBV6-5 to TRBJ2-3; no clear D. The CDR3 has 16 amino acids. Germline assignment: CDR1 MNHEY and CDR2 SVGAGI. Trimming shortened V by 0 bases and J by 1 base, and 11 bases separated the two germline ends. The CDR3 here is CASSYSGPTGTDTQYF. The CDR3 nucleotides read TGTGCCAGCAGTTACTCAGGTCCGACTGGCACAGATACGCAGTATTTT.

The rearrangement links TRBV5-5 to TRBJ2-4; D unclear. Germline CDR1 is SGHKS and CDR2 is YYEKEE (reference sequence). V shed 2 bases and J shed 7 bases, with 7 bases lying between them. There are 12 residues in the CDR3. CDR3 loop: CASSFIDNIQYF. The CDR3 region has the DNA TGTGCCAGCAGCTTTATCGATAACATTCAGTACTTC.

The genes are TRBV7-9 and TRBJ1-4, with a tentative D call TRBD1 (5 bases). The CDR3 has 15 amino acids. Per germline, CDR1 SEHNR and CDR2 FQNEAQ (reference sequence). V dropped 1 base and J dropped 5 bases, with 11 bases sitting between them. This CDR3 reads CASSLVVGENEKLFF. Here the CDR3 DNA reads TGTGCCAGCAGCTTAGTTGTAGGGGAAAATGAAAAACTGTTTTTT.